This T cell receptor (beta chain) was captured by sequencing in a study of blood T cell repertoires in COVID-19. Across the study: COVID-19 samples, acute and convalescent, were from the United States, Italy and Spain.

Sequenced by immunoSEQ multiplex PCR; TCRdb stores in-frame clones only, minus some. The sample consists of 160,000 or so clones, about four fifths of them appearing once. Material for sequencing was peripheral blood. This TCR was recovered from a man aged 65 to 85 who had recovered from COVID-19.

CDR3 DNA: TGTGCCACACCACTAGCGGACCTCACAGATACGCAGTATTTT. It translates to CATPLADLTDTQYF. This chain uses TRBV24-1 with TRBJ2-3; 8 bases map to TRBD2. This CDR3 region has 14 residues. CDR1 is KGHDR, CDR2 SFDVKD, per germline. V lost 10 bases, J lost 2 bases, and 7 bases stayed unmatched.